This passage covers 8 T cell receptor beta chains from one sample sequenced in a study of blood T cell repertoires in COVID-19. Using immunoSEQ multiplex PCR, the repertoire was profiled, and TCRdb retains in-frame clones only, with some absent. There are approximately 63,000 clones in the sample; about 86% occur only once, and less than 20% lies in the top ten. Sequenced material: peripheral blood. These receptors all stem from a woman older than 75 with active COVID-19.

The V call is TRBV6-5, the J call TRBJ1-2; TRBD1 is a possible D gene (6 bases). Trimming cost V 10 bases and J 4 bases, with 16 bases left between them. Germline V gene data show CDR1 as MNHEY and CDR2 as SVGAGI. This CDR3 comprises 13 residues. The CDR3 sequence: CAIGQQGFYGYTF. The CDR3 DNA is TGTGCCATCGGACAACAGGGTTTCTATGGCTACACCTTC.

This chain uses TRBV19 with TRBJ1-5; D may be TRBD1 (5 bases). This CDR3 spans 17 amino acids. V lost 2 bases and J 4 bases, leaving 18 bases between the germline ends. Germline values: CDR1 LNHDA, CDR2 SQIVND (reference sequence). In nucleotides, the CDR3 is TGTGCCAGTAGTATATATACAGGCAATCCAAGTAATCAGCCCCAGCATTTT. This codes for CASSIYTGNPSNQPQHF.

This clone was detected once. V is TRBV6-5 and J is TRBJ1-1, with 8 bases fitting TRBD1. CDR3 size: 16 residues. Trimming cost V 4 bases and J 3 bases; bases outside gene matches: 10. Germline V lookup: CDR1 MNHEY, CDR2 SVGAGI. As DNA, the CDR3 is TGTGCCAGCAGTTCCGGACAGGGCAGATATGACACTGAAGCTTTCTTT. It encodes CASSSGQGRYDTEAFF.

This chain uses TRBV3-1 (or the pseudogene TRBV3-2) with TRBJ1-2; 7 bases are shared with TRBD1. This CDR3 spans 13 amino acids. CDR1 is LGHDT, CDR2 YNNKEL, per germline (reference sequence). V lost 2 bases to trimming and J lost 8 bases; unmatched junction nucleotides: 5. Here the CDR3 reads CASSQSRGTGYTF. The CDR3 DNA reads as TGTGCCAGCAGCCAAAGCAGGGGGACCGGCTACACCTTC.

The chain is built from TRBV5-1 and TRBJ2-2, with D possibly being TRBD2 (5 bases). The CDR3 is 14 amino acids. Germline V gives CDR1 SGHRS, CDR2 YFSETQ. The ends were cut back, 4 bases at V and 2 bases at J, with 9 bases in the middle. CDR3 sequence (DNA): TGCGCCAGCAGCAGGACTGGAAACACCGGGGAGCTGTTTTTT. Translation gives CASSRTGNTGELFF.

V and J are TRBV9 and TRBJ2-5; D possibly corresponds to TRBD1 (6 bases). The V end was cut by 0 bases, the J end by 4 bases, with 10 bases between. Germline V gene lookup returns CDR1 SGDLS and CDR2 YYNGEE. The CDR3 contains 14 residues. The CDR3 region is CASSVGLGGETQYF. The CDR3 nucleotides read TGTGCCAGCAGCGTAGGGTTAGGGGGAGAGACCCAGTACTTC.

The chain links TRBV6-5 to TRBJ2-7; TRBD1 might be the D (5 bases). The germline gives CDR1 MNHEY, CDR2 SVGAGI. The V end lost 0 bases, the J end lost 0 bases, and 6 bases lay between the germline ends. This CDR3 has 14 residues. CDR3 protein: CASSYSTVSYEQYF. CDR3 sequence (DNA): TGTGCCAGCAGTTACTCGACAGTCTCCTACGAGCAGTACTTC.

The chain employs TRBV18 and TRBJ2-3; 10 bases line up with TRBD1. The length of the CDR3 is 21 residues. Germline V CDR1 and CDR2: KGHSH, LQKENI. V gave up 0 bases and J gave up 0 bases; unmatched junction bases: 15. Here the CDR3 DNA reads TGTGCCAGCTCACCACCGGGGGACAGGGGTGAGCAGGTCCATAGCACAGATACGCAGTATTTT. Translated: CASSPPGDRGEQVHSTDTQYF.